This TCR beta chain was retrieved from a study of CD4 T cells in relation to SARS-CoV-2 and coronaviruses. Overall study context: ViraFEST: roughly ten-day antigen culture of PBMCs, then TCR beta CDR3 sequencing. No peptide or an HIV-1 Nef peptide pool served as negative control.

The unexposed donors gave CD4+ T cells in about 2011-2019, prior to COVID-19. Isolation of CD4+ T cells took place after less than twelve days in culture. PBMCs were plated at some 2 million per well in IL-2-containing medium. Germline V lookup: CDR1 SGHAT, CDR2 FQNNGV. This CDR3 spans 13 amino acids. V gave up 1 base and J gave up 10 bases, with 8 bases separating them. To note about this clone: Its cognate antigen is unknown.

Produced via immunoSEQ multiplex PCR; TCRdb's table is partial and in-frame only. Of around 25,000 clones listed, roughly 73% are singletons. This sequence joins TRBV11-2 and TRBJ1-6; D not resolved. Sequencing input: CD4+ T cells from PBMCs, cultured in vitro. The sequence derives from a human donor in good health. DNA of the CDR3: TGTGCCAGCAGCTTAGGTAGTGCCTCACCCCTCCACTTT. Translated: CASSLGSASPLHF.